The following is a TCR beta chain sequence with its context. The data originate from a study of cytomegalovirus exposure and HLA in healthy donors. Study information: The roughly 670 first-cohort repertoires shared a platform with the roughly 130 validation repertoires, as reported in a later analysis.

The V segment lost 6 bases and the J segment 4 bases; nucleotides outside the gene matches: 8. Per germline, CDR1 MNHNY and CDR2 SVGAGI (reference sequence). The CDR3 covers 15 residues. Profiling relied on immunoSEQ multiplex PCR, and the TCRdb table lists in-frame clones only, not all of them. The data show about 120,000 clones, with more than 75% seen just once and approximately 4.9% held by the top ten. The chain recombines TRBV6-6 with TRBJ2-3; 9 bases align to TRBD2. The sequence was collected from a man aged 18 to 30 in good health and CMV-seronegative. Sequenced input: PBMCs. CDR3 loop: CASRGSGRRADTQYF. Written as DNA, the CDR3 is TGTGCCAGCAGGGGTAGCGGGAGACGCGCAGATACGCAGTATTTT.